One and the same sample provided the 18 T cell receptor beta chains below, sequenced in a study of T-cell memory formation after mild COVID-19. TCRdb processed the 5' RACE reads anew with MiXCR; each CDR3 protein has one entry. Of some 450,000 distinct CDR3 sequences listed, more than 15% are singletons. The material sequenced was PBMCs or a T cell subset sorted from them (not recorded which). The receptors were sampled from a man aged 18-30 years who had mild COVID-19 (a few samples of this study predate the infection). Cell type and time point are not known.

This clonotype was counted between two and nine times. The V gene is TRBV7-3, the J gene TRBJ2-1; perhaps TRBD1 as D (6 bases). The CDR3 is 16 residues long. Trimming took off 2 bases at V and 6 bases at J, with 17 bases between the two ends. CDR1 SGHTA and CDR2 FQGTGA come from the germline V gene. The CDR3 nucleotides are TGTGCCAGCAGCTTAGGTGGAGTTGGCAGGGGCAATGAGCAGTTCTTC. Protein sequence: CASSLGGVGRGNEQFF. The entire variable domain, with the rest obtained from reference TRBV7-3 and TRBJ2-1, is as follows: GAGVSQTPSNKVTEKGKYVELRCDPISGHTALYWYRQSLGQGPEFLIYFQGTGAADDSGLPNDRFFAVRPEGSVSTLKIQRTERGDSAVYLCASSLGGVGRGNEQFFGPGTRLTVL.

The rearrangement joins TRBV10-3 to TRBJ1-5; D uncertain. Germline V gives CDR1 ENHRY, CDR2 SYGVKD. Trimming pared 0 bases from V and 5 bases from J, leaving 14 bases between. This CDR3 has 16 residues. CDR3 in amino acids: CAISESAQAWDQPQHF. As DNA, the CDR3 is TGTGCCATCAGTGAGTCAGCCCAGGCTTGGGATCAGCCCCAGCATTTT.

This clonotype occurred a few times. CDR3 amino acids: CASRGSQGGNSPLHF. The DNA of the CDR3 is TGTGCCAGCAGGGGGTCACAGGGGGGTAATTCACCCCTCCACTTT. The genes are TRBV6-5 and TRBJ1-6; 8 positions match TRBD1. V dropped 6 bases and J dropped 6; count of bases not matched to a gene: 7. This CDR3 has 15 amino acids. Germline V gene sequence: CDR1 MNHEY, CDR2 SVGAGI.

The chain joins TRBV20-1 to TRBJ2-7, with 10 bases fitting TRBD2. The V and J ends lost 6 bases and 0 bases, in that order; junction bases with no gene match: 8. Germline-derived CDR1 and CDR2 are DFQATT and SNEGSKA (reference sequence). The CDR3 runs 15 residues. The CDR3 here is CSAASGGTHSYEQYF. Here the CDR3 DNA reads TGCAGTGCCGCTAGCGGGGGAACACACTCCTACGAGCAGTACTTC.

This rearrangement joins TRBV7-3 to TRBJ1-1; possibly TRBD1 for D (5 bases). CDR3 size: 14 residues. The ends were cut back, 1 base at V and 5 bases at J, with 11 bases in the middle. Germline lookup yields CDR1 SGHTA and CDR2 FQGTGA. The CDR3 is CASSLKGVRTEAFF. The CDR3 nucleotides read TGTGCCAGCAGCTTAAAAGGGGTTCGAACTGAAGCTTTCTTT.

Comments on this clonotype: Its ends do not fully match the called genes, so a read error is possible. The chain couples TRBV10-3 to TRBJ2-3, with 10 positions matching TRBD2. CDR1 ENHRY and CDR2 SYGVKD come from the germline V gene. The CDR3 sequence is 15 residues long. The CDR3 reads CATSQQLAGADTQYF. The CDR3 bases are TGTGCCACCAGTCAGCAGCTAGCGGGGGCAGATACGCAGTATTTT.

This clonotype has more than one count but fewer than ten. The V and J genes are TRBV4-3 and TRBJ2-5; D gene unclear. V lost 1 base and J lost 3, with 9 bases in between. This CDR3 region has 14 residues. CDR1 LGHNA and CDR2 YSLEER come from the germline V gene. The CDR3 nucleotides read TGCGCCAGCAGCCAAGGAGTACACGAAGAGACCCAGTACTTC. It codes for CASSQGVHEETQYF.

The chain employs TRBV10-3 and TRBJ1-1, with TRBD1 identical over 7 bases. V was pared by 3 bases and J by 3 bases, with 1 base of the junction left unmatched. The CDR3 consists of 13 residues. Germline V lookup: CDR1 ENHRY, CDR2 SYGVKD. The CDR3 loop reads CAISDDRDTEAFF. CDR3 sequence (DNA): TGTGCCATCAGTGACGACAGGGACACTGAAGCTTTCTTT.

This clonotype was counted between two and nine times. The rearrangement joins TRBV7-9 to TRBJ1-2, with D hard to call. Germline V CDR1 and CDR2: SEHNR, FQNEAQ (reference sequence). Trimming cost V 6 bases and J 2 bases, with 10 bases left between them. This CDR3 region has 13 residues. The CDR3 region is CASSSDPNYGYTF. CDR3 in DNA: TGTGCCAGCAGTTCCGACCCGAACTATGGCTACACCTTC.

The rearrangement joins TRBV5-1 to TRBJ1-2; D is uncertain. Trimming removed 4 bases at V and 3 bases at J, with 13 bases between. Germline V CDR1 and CDR2: SGHRS, YFSETQ. The CDR3 covers 14 residues. The CDR3 DNA sequence: TGCGCCAGCAGCCTACCGGGCCAGGACTATGGCTACACCTTC. Its protein product is CASSLPGQDYGYTF.

This clonotype came up a few times. The chain carries TRBV27 and TRBJ1-2; D may be TRBD1 (5 bases). Trimming pared 2 bases from V and 4 bases from J, leaving 11 bases between. The CDR3 is 14 amino acids. Germline CDR1 is MNHEY and CDR2 is SMNVEV (reference sequence). DNA for the CDR3: TGTGCCAGCAGTTTACAGGGACGTGGCTATGGCTACACCTTC. Its protein product is CASSLQGRGYGYTF.

This clonotype turned up a few times. The V call is TRBV30, the J call TRBJ1-1, with D unresolved. Trimming pared 0 bases from V and 7 bases from J, leaving 9 bases between. Germline V gene sequence: CDR1 GTSNPN, CDR2 SVGIG (reference sequence). The CDR3 has 12 residues. The CDR3 DNA follows: TGTGCCTGGAGTGTACGAGGGTTTGAAGCTTTCTTT. It translates to CAWSVRGFEAFF.

A note on this clonotype: This may stem from a read error, because a much larger clone lies one nucleotide away. V gene TRBV11-2 combines with J gene TRBJ2-1, with D perhaps assigned TRBD1 or TRBD2 (5 bases each). V gave up 5 bases and J gave up 5 bases, with 16 bases separating them. Germline V lookup: CDR1 SGHAT, CDR2 FQNNGV. The CDR3 has 15 amino acids. CDR3 nucleotides: TGTGCCAGCAGCCACCGGGACCCCACCGACAATGAGCAGTTCTTC. It codes for CASSHRDPTDNEQFF.

The chain couples TRBV14 to TRBJ2-7; 8 bases align to TRBD1. Germline-derived CDR1 and CDR2 are SGHDN and FVKESK. V trimming: 2 bases; J trimming: 2 bases; junction bases outside the gene matches: 5. The CDR3 covers 15 residues. CDR3 DNA sequence: TGTGCCAGCAGCCAATTGCTGACAGGGGCCTACGAGCAGTACTTC. Amino acids: CASSQLLTGAYEQYF.

The gene calls are TRBV7-9 and TRBJ1-5; D unclear. Trimming shortened V by 4 bases and J by 3 bases, and 4 bases separated the two germline ends. Germline lookup yields CDR1 SEHNR and CDR2 FQNEAQ (reference sequence). The CDR3 has 12 amino acids. CDR3 protein: CASSSYNQPQHF. As DNA, the CDR3 is TGTGCCAGCAGCTCTTACAATCAGCCCCAGCATTTT.

This clonotype has just a few counts. The chain joins TRBV5-1 to TRBJ1-2, with D possibly matching TRBD1 (5 bases). The CDR3 covers 14 residues. Looked up from germline, CDR1 is SGHRS and CDR2 is YFSETQ. Trimming stripped 0 bases from V and 6 bases from J, with 12 bases between. CDR3 loop: CASSLEGPLNGYTF. CDR3 nucleotides: TGCGCCAGCAGCTTGGAGGGGCCCTTGAATGGCTACACCTTC.

This chain uses TRBV7-3 with TRBJ2-3; 9 bases align to TRBD2. V shed 5 bases and J 2 bases; nucleotides not matched to a gene: 8. Germline CDR1 and CDR2: SGHTA and FQGTGA. The CDR3 covers 16 residues. CDR3 loop: CASSPGTSRDTDTQYF. The CDR3, as DNA: TGTGCCAGCAGCCCCGGGACTAGCAGAGACACAGATACGCAGTATTTT.

This clonotype was counted only a few times. The V gene is TRBV28, the J gene TRBJ1-4, with 7 bases lining up with TRBD1. CDR1 and CDR2 from the germline V gene are MDHEN and SYDVKM. The CDR3 runs 15 residues. With 5 bases clipped from V and 4 bases from J, the junction kept 7 bases outside the gene matches. CDR3 amino acids: CASSTGTANNEKLFF. CDR3 bases: TGTGCCAGCAGTACGGGGACAGCCAATAATGAAAAACTGTTTTTT.